These 32 T cell receptor beta chains were all obtained from the same sample, sequenced in a study of OX40 agonist ivuxolimab in advanced cancers. Libraries were prepared by immunoSEQ multiplex PCR; TCRdb keeps only in-frame clonotypes and omits some of them. The sample includes some 150,000 clones, under 95% of them seen just once. Here the sequenced sample was CD4+ or CD8+ T cells sorted from blood, taken in a trial of the OX40 agonist ivuxolimab. These receptors all come from an adult with an advanced solid tumor such as melanoma, head and neck, liver or kidney cancer.

The chain couples TRBV5-4 to TRBJ2-1; 10 nucleotides agree with TRBD2. Unmatched junction bases numbered 6, after V lost 4 bases and J lost 5 bases. The germline V gene has CDR1 SGHNT and CDR2 YYREEE (reference sequence). The CDR3 runs to 15 residues. The CDR3 sequence is CASSHIAGGHNEQFF. The DNA of the CDR3 is TGTGCCAGCAGCCATATAGCGGGAGGCCACAATGAGCAGTTCTTC.

As to this clone: One end of the junction varies from germline; a read error may be responsible. V gene TRBV18 combines with J gene TRBJ1-5; 12 bases line up with TRBD1. The CDR3 is made up of 18 amino acids. CDR1 and CDR2 from the germline V gene are KGHSH and LQKENI. The CDR3 nucleotides read TGTGCCAGCTCACCTGGGACAGGGGGCTCGGTTAGCGATCAGCCCCAGCATTTT. Its protein is CASSPGTGGSVSDQPQHF.

V gene TRBV7-3 combines with J gene TRBJ2-1; 8 nucleotides align to TRBD2. V was clipped by 2 bases and J by 7 bases; unmatched bases: 4. Germline CDR1 is SGHTA and CDR2 is FQGTGA. This CDR3 spans 14 amino acids. CDR3 coding DNA: TGTGCCAGCAGCTTAGCTGGACTAGCAAATGAGCAGTTCTTC. Encoded protein: CASSLAGLANEQFF.

The chain joins TRBV5-1 to TRBJ2-3, with D possibly TRBD2 on 6 matching bases. This CDR3 has 14 amino acids. The germline V gene has CDR1 SGHRS and CDR2 YFSETQ. Between the trimmed V and J ends, which lost 4 bases and 4 bases, there was a span of 13 bases. In DNA, the CDR3 is TGCGCCAGCAGCGGCGGGGCGACAGCAGATACGCAGTATTTT. Residues: CASSGGATADTQYF. The full variable domain, with the rest looked up from reference TRBV5-1 and TRBJ2-3, is KAGVTQTPRYLIKTRGQQVTLSCSPISGHRSVSWYQQTPGQGLQFLFEYFSETQRNKGNFPGRFSGRQFSNSRSEMNVSTLELGDSALYLCASSGGATADTQYFGPGTRLTVL.

V is TRBV6-5 and J is TRBJ1-2; TRBD1 matches 8 bases. V was clipped by 6 bases and J by 7 bases; unmatched bases: 7. This CDR3 is built from 13 residues. Germline V lookup: CDR1 MNHEY, CDR2 SVGAGI. CDR3 sequence reads: CASSPTTGAGYTF. CDR3 DNA sequence: TGTGCCAGCAGCCCTACGACAGGGGCTGGCTACACCTTC.

This clone has only a few counts. V usage is TRBV7-3 and J usage is TRBJ2-2; no clear D. The CDR3 spans 12 residues. Germline values: CDR1 SGHTA, CDR2 FQGTGA. V was clipped by 2 bases and J by 7 bases, with 5 bases between them. The CDR3 here is CASSLVSGELFF. The CDR3 DNA reads TGTGCCAGCAGCTTAGTGAGCGGGGAGCTGTTTTTT. The whole variable domain, remainder taken from reference TRBV7-3 and TRBJ2-2, is GAGVSQTPSNKVTEKGKYVELRCDPISGHTALYWYRQSLGQGPEFLIYFQGTGAADDSGLPNDRFFAVRPEGSVSTLKIQRTERGDSAVYLCASSLVSGELFFGEGSRLTVL.

V usage is TRBV29-1 and J usage is TRBJ2-2, with no clear D. The CDR3 loop spans 14 amino acids. Trimming stripped 4 bases from V and 4 bases from J, with 13 bases between. Per germline, CDR1 SQVTM and CDR2 ANQGSEA. The DNA of the CDR3 is TGCAGCGTTGTAAGTCTGGCCCCCACCGGGGAGCTGTTTTTT. It yields the protein CSVVSLAPTGELFF.

This rearrangement joins TRBV6-5 to TRBJ1-1; possible D gene TRBD1, 5 bases. This CDR3 region has 13 residues. Per germline, CDR1 MNHEY and CDR2 SVGAGI. Trimming stripped 3 bases from V and 7 bases from J, with 12 bases between. The CDR3 sequence is CASSYGQGIEAFF. In DNA, the CDR3 is TGTGCCAGCAGTTATGGGCAGGGCATTGAAGCTTTCTTT.

This clone was counted a single time. The chain employs TRBV5-1 and TRBJ2-2; D not certain. This CDR3 contains 15 residues. The germline gives CDR1 SGHRS, CDR2 YFSETQ. With 4 bases removed from V and 3 bases from J, the gap between germline ends came to 13 bases. Here the CDR3 reads CASSPRAADTGELFF. As DNA, the CDR3 is TGCGCCAGCAGCCCCCGTGCAGCTGACACCGGGGAGCTGTTTTTT. The full variable domain, in which reference TRBV5-1 and TRBJ2-2 provide the parts outside the CDR3, is KAGVTQTPRYLIKTRGQQVTLSCSPISGHRSVSWYQQTPGQGLQFLFEYFSETQRNKGNFPGRFSGRQFSNSRSEMNVSTLELGDSALYLCASSPRAADTGELFFGEGSRLTVL.

The chain combines TRBV19 with TRBJ1-1; weak D call: TRBD1 (6 bases). This CDR3 contains 15 residues. Trimming took off 3 bases at V and 5 bases at J, with 16 bases between the two ends. Germline CDR1 LNHDA, CDR2 SQIVND (reference sequence). As DNA, the CDR3 is TGTGCCAGTAGTATTAATTGGGCAGGGGAAACTGAAGCTTTCTTT. This gives the protein CASSINWAGETEAFF.

The V and J genes are TRBV4-1 and TRBJ1-3; D ambiguous. The germline V gene has CDR1 MGHRA and CDR2 YSYEKL. Trimming took off 3 bases at V and 4 bases at J, with 16 bases between the two ends. The CDR3 has 16 amino acids. The CDR3 nucleotides read TGCGCCAGCAGCCACGAGAGCTGGGATCGAGGAAACACCATATATTTT. Protein product: CASSHESWDRGNTIYF.

J is TRBJ2-7 and V is TRBV5-1; a possible D gene is TRBD1 (5 bases). Germline V gene lookup returns CDR1 SGHRS and CDR2 YFSETQ. The CDR3 has 14 residues. The V end was cut by 0 bases, the J end by 4 bases, with 11 bases between. The CDR3 nucleotides are TGCGCCAGCAGCTTGGGTGGGGCTATTTACGAGCAGTACTTC. Translated, it gives CASSLGGAIYEQYF.

Here the CDR3 reads CASSPPGTSGIADTQYF. In DNA form, the CDR3 reads TGTGCCAGCAGCCCGCCCGGGACTAGCGGGATAGCAGATACGCAGTATTTT. The V gene is TRBV14, the J gene TRBJ2-3; 13 nucleotides agree with TRBD2. With V trimmed by 4 bases and J by 4 bases, 8 bases remained unmatched. The CDR3 has 17 amino acids. Germline loops: CDR1 SGHDN, CDR2 FVKESK.

The chain is built from TRBV6-6 and TRBJ2-2; 9 nucleotides match TRBD1. CDR3 length: 16 residues. Germline lookup yields CDR1 MNHNY and CDR2 SVGAGI (reference sequence). V was clipped by 10 bases and J by 6 bases; unmatched bases: 15. The CDR3 DNA reads TGTGCCACCCTCCCCGGGACAGGGCTTCTGTCCGGGGAGCTGTTTTTT. This encodes CATLPGTGLLSGELFF.

This chain connects TRBV7-2 to TRBJ1-3; 8 positions agree with TRBD1. Per germline, CDR1 SGHTA and CDR2 FQGNSA. V trimming: 5 bases; J trimming: 3 bases; junction bases outside the gene matches: 6. The CDR3 is made up of 15 amino acids. The CDR3 DNA reads TGTGCCAGCAGCCGGGCAGGGGGCTTTGGAAACACCATATATTTT. It yields the protein CASSRAGGFGNTIYF.

The chain uses TRBV4-3 and TRBJ2-7; unclear D gene. V lost 0 bases and J 0 bases, leaving 15 bases between the germline ends. The CDR3 is made up of 17 amino acids. Germline CDR1 and CDR2: LGHNA and YSLEER. In DNA form, the CDR3 reads TGCGCCAGCAGCCAAGATGTATACACTGAAACCTCCTACGAGCAGTACTTC. Translating gives CASSQDVYTETSYEQYF.

The CDR3 DNA sequence: TGCGCCAGCAGCTTGGTGACTAGCGGACAAGAGACCCAGTACTTC. Its translation is CASSLVTSGQETQYF. This chain links TRBV5-1 with TRBJ2-5, with 9 nucleotides matching TRBD2. The V and J ends lost 0 bases and 2 bases, in that order; junction bases with no gene match: 2. The CDR3 consists of 15 residues. Germline V gene lookup returns CDR1 SGHRS and CDR2 YFSETQ.

This sequence joins TRBV19 and TRBJ1-1; D unclear. CDR3 length equals 15 residues. The V and J ends lost 3 bases and 6 bases respectively, with 17 bases between them. Per germline, CDR1 LNHDA and CDR2 SQIVND (reference sequence). This chain's CDR3 is CASSIIPYPPPEAFF. CDR3 DNA: TGTGCCAGTAGTATTATCCCCTATCCGCCCCCTGAAGCTTTCTTT.

The chain is built from TRBV6-5 and TRBJ2-3; maybe TRBD2 (6 bases). The V gene lost 7 bases and the J gene lost 10 bases, with 18 bases spanning the gap. Germline lookup yields CDR1 MNHEY and CDR2 SVGAGI. The CDR3 has 13 amino acids. The CDR3 bases are TGTGCCAGCACCGCATCTAGCGTTGTATCGCAGTATTTT. The encoded protein is CASTASSVVSQYF.

Only a few counts were recorded for this clone. The rearrangement joins TRBV10-3 to TRBJ2-1, with D perhaps being TRBD1 or TRBD2 (6 bases each). The CDR3 spans 16 residues. Trimming cost V 8 bases and J 7 bases, with 24 bases left between them. Germline CDR1 is ENHRY and CDR2 is SYGVKD. CDR3 protein: CAISGIAQGRRNEQFF. The CDR3 bases are TGTGCCATCTCGGGGATTGCGCAGGGGAGGAGGAATGAGCAGTTCTTC.

The chain uses TRBV4-3 and TRBJ2-2; 13 bases line up with TRBD2. This CDR3 region has 16 residues. CDR1 is LGHNA and CDR2 is YSLEER in the germline V gene. The ends lost 4 bases at V and 5 bases at J; junction bases unmatched: 4. This CDR3 reads CASSLGLAGVTGELFF. CDR3 sequence (DNA): TGCGCCAGCAGCCTAGGACTAGCGGGAGTTACCGGGGAGCTGTTTTTT.

The V call is TRBV7-2, the J call TRBJ1-2; D unclear. This CDR3 is 14 amino acids long. The V gene lost 5 bases and the J gene lost 5 bases, with 15 bases spanning the gap. The germline CDR1 and CDR2 sequences are SGHTA and FQGNSA. The CDR3 protein is CASSPAGYLYGYTF. CDR3 DNA: TGTGCCAGCAGCCCGGCGGGTTATTTATATGGCTACACCTTC.

A single count supports this clone. V is TRBV18 and J is TRBJ1-2; 8 nucleotides line up with TRBD1. Germline values: CDR1 KGHSH, CDR2 LQKENI. The CDR3 contains 16 residues. The V gene end was trimmed by 6 bases and the J gene end by 4 bases; junction bases not matched to a gene: 13. The CDR3 loop reads CASSPMRTGNIYGYTF. The CDR3 region has the DNA TGTGCCAGCTCCCCCATGCGGACAGGGAATATCTATGGCTACACCTTC.

This chain links TRBV7-9 with TRBJ2-3, with D possibly TRBD1 on 5 matching bases. The CDR3 spans 16 residues. Per the germline V gene, CDR1 is SEHNR and CDR2 is FQNEAQ (reference sequence). V gave up 1 base and J gave up 1 base, with 12 bases separating them. The CDR3 is CASSLVRGRGTDTQYF. As DNA, the CDR3 is TGTGCCAGCAGCTTAGTTAGAGGCAGGGGCACAGATACGCAGTATTTT.

This clone has just one count. V gene TRBV4-2 combines with J gene TRBJ1-2; 9 bases are a match to TRBD1. V shed 4 bases and J 14 bases; nucleotides not matched to a gene: 11. The germline CDR1 and CDR2 sequences are LGHNA and YNFKEQ. This CDR3 has 13 residues. The chain's CDR3 is CASSPGQGQGGTF. The CDR3 region has the DNA TGTGCCAGCAGCCCGGGACAGGGCCAGGGTGGAACCTTC.

This chain links TRBV6-5 with TRBJ1-6; the match to TRBD1 covers 8 bases. This CDR3 has 15 amino acids. Germline trimming cut 6 bases from V and 2 bases from J; bases unmatched to any gene: 3. CDR1 and CDR2 (germline): MNHEY, SVGAGI. CDR3: CASRPQGAYNSPLHF. CDR3 nucleotide sequence: TGTGCCAGCAGACCACAGGGGGCCTATAATTCACCCCTCCACTTT.

This clone was recorded once. Different DNA sequences within this sample yield the same CDR3. The rearrangement joins TRBV4-3 to TRBJ1-2, with 7 bases fitting TRBD1. V shed 0 bases, J shed 4 bases, and the junction held 5 bases outside the gene matches. The CDR3 spans 15 residues. In germline, CDR1 is LGHNA, CDR2 YSLEER. Written as DNA, the CDR3 is TGCGCCAGCAGCCAAGACGGTCAGGGGGGCTATGGCTACACCTTC. The encoded protein is CASSQDGQGGYGYTF.

The chain combines TRBV7-2 with TRBJ2-2; 7 nucleotides agree with TRBD1. This CDR3 comprises 15 residues. The V gene end was trimmed by 5 bases and the J gene end by 3 bases; junction bases not matched to a gene: 6. Germline V gives CDR1 SGHTA, CDR2 FQGNSA. CDR3 nucleotide sequence: TGTGCCAGCAGCACCCGGGACAGACACACCGGGGAGCTGTTTTTT. It yields the protein CASSTRDRHTGELFF.

The rearrangement uses TRBV9 and TRBJ2-2; 9 bases map to TRBD1. The junction had 10 bases not matched to a gene; V was cut back by 3 bases and J by 4 bases. The CDR3 spans 17 residues. From germline, CDR1 is SGDLS and CDR2 YYNGEE. CDR3 DNA: TGTGCCAGCAGCGGACTAACAGGGGGCAAAGGCACCGGGGAGCTGTTTTTT. This translates into CASSGLTGGKGTGELFF.

The J gene is TRBJ1-2, the V gene TRBV6-5; D might be TRBD1 (6 bases). This CDR3 is 14 amino acids long. The germline V gene encodes CDR1 MNHEY and CDR2 SVGAGI. V was cut by 2 bases and J by 4 bases, with 11 bases left in between. The CDR3 spells CASSYRRGPYGYTF. In DNA, the CDR3 is TGTGCCAGCAGTTACCGTCGGGGGCCCTATGGCTACACCTTC.

The rearrangement links TRBV5-4 to TRBJ1-1; no clear D. V was shortened by 7 bases and J by 8 bases, with 9 bases between the two germline ends. The length of the CDR3 is 10 residues. Germline V gene data show CDR1 as SGHNT and CDR2 as YYREEE (reference sequence). The CDR3 here is CASGREEAFF. CDR3 in DNA: TGTGCCAGCGGCCGGGAGGAAGCTTTCTTT.

V and J are TRBV4-3 and TRBJ1-2; the D is unclear. The CDR3 contains 16 residues. Germline CDR1 LGHNA, CDR2 YSLEER. V shed 0 bases and J shed 2 bases, with 13 bases lying between them. The CDR3 region is CASSQDRGVQNYGYTF. CDR3 sequence (DNA): TGCGCCAGCAGCCAAGATCGAGGTGTGCAGAACTATGGCTACACCTTC.